What follows are 24 T cell receptor beta chains derived from one specimen sequenced in a study of regulatory T cells in long-lasting Graves disease. The time point: newly diagnosed GD, antithyroid drugs for less than 3 months. Extracted PBMC RNA gave rise to the TCR library. Library construction for TCR beta used iRepertoire HTBI primers and Arm-PCR of CDR3 regions. TCRdb processed the multiplex PCR reads anew with MiXCR; each CDR3 protein has one entry. Here the sample spans about 400,000 distinct CDR3 sequences, approximately 15% being singletons. These same records also appear under a second study, on T cells in Graves' hyperthyroidism and ophthalmopathy.

The source material was peripheral blood mononuclear cells (PBMCs), sampled at new diagnosis, from a patient treated with antithyroid drugs. Receptors were obtained from a woman aged 40 to 50 with Graves disease.

As concerns this clonotype: A much larger clone lies a single base off, so this may be a read error. The J gene is TRBJ2-7, the V gene TRBV7-2; unclear D gene. The CDR3 covers 14 residues. V dropped 5 bases and J dropped 9 bases, with 20 bases sitting between them. Looked up from germline, CDR1 is SGHTA and CDR2 is FQGNSA. The CDR3 loop reads CASSEDLGFGGQYF. CDR3 DNA: TGTGCCAGCAGCGAAGACCTTGGGTTCGGCGGGCAGTACTTC.

This clonotype was picked up a small number of times. V and J are TRBV29-1 and TRBJ2-3, with D unclear. The CDR3 extends over 12 amino acids. The germline CDR1 and CDR2 sequences are SQVTM and ANQGSEA. V was pared by 4 bases and J by 0 bases, with 5 bases between. As DNA, the CDR3 is TGCAGCGTTGGTGGGAGCACAGATACGCAGTATTTT. Its protein is CSVGGSTDTQYF.

This clonotype was seen at least ten times. The chain recombines TRBV2 with TRBJ2-7; unclear D gene. Germline V lookup: CDR1 SNHLY, CDR2 FYNNEI. V lost 7 bases and J 4 bases, leaving 14 bases between the germline ends. This CDR3 has 13 amino acids. The CDR3 loop is CASTLAASYEQYF. The CDR3 DNA is TGTGCCAGCACACTGGCAGCATCTTACGAGCAGTACTTC.

The chain uses TRBV10-3 and TRBJ2-1, with a possible D match to TRBD2 (5 bases). CDR1 and CDR2 (germline): ENHRY, SYGVKD. There are 14 residues in the CDR3. V lost 3 bases and J lost 7, with 13 bases in between. The CDR3 sequence is CAISDRKRGNEQFF. In DNA form, the CDR3 reads TGTGCCATCAGTGATCGTAAACGAGGGAATGAGCAGTTCTTC.

This clonotype was seen at least ten times. The chain combines TRBV20-1 with TRBJ2-7; D remains unclear. V shed 0 bases and J shed 2 bases, with 11 bases lying between them. The CDR3 is 14 amino acids. CDR1 is DFQATT and CDR2 is SNEGSKA in the germline V gene (reference sequence). For the CDR3, the DNA is TGCAGTGCTAGAGATCAGCCAGGCACCTACGAGCAGTACTTC. Translation: CSARDQPGTYEQYF.

This chain links TRBV6-2 or TRBV6-3 with TRBJ2-7; 8 bases line up with TRBD2. CDR1 and CDR2 from the germline V gene are MNHEY and SVGEGT. Trimming removed 5 bases from V and 4 bases from J; junction bases left unmatched: 7. The CDR3 has 14 residues. CDR3 DNA: TGTGCCAGCAGTCGACTAGCGAGATTTTACGAGCAGTACTTC. Protein sequence: CASSRLARFYEQYF.

This clonotype was seen a single time. The J gene is TRBJ2-5, the V gene TRBV9, with 10 bases identical to TRBD2. Germline CDR1 and CDR2: SGDLS and YYNGEE. The CDR3 runs to 17 residues. Trimming at V came to 1 base and at J to 3 bases, leaving 9 bases not matched to a gene. DNA for the CDR3: TGTGCCAGCAGCGTAAATGTCCCCGGGACTAGCGAAGAGACCCAGTACTTC. This codes for CASSVNVPGTSEETQYF.

J is TRBJ1-1 and V is TRBV28, with TRBD1 as a possible D gene (5 bases). Germline assignment: CDR1 MDHEN and CDR2 SYDVKM. There are 14 residues in the CDR3. The V gene lost 8 bases and the J gene lost 5 bases, with 18 bases spanning the gap. CDR3 loop: CASHYRDVLTEAFF. The CDR3 DNA reads as TGTGCCAGCCATTACCGGGACGTACTAACTGAAGCTTTCTTT.

This clonotype was detected ten times or more. As DNA, the CDR3 is TGCGCCAGCAGCGAGAGTTCTGGGGCCAACGTCCTGACTTTC. Translating it yields CASSESSGANVLTF. This rearrangement joins TRBV5-1 to TRBJ2-6; D is ambiguous. The CDR3 loop spans 14 amino acids. From germline, CDR1 is SGHRS and CDR2 YFSETQ. V was cut by 4 bases and J by 1 base, with 6 bases left in between.

This clonotype was counted ten times or more. V is TRBV10-3 and J is TRBJ1-4; D gene ambiguous. The CDR3 spans 12 residues. CDR1 and CDR2 (germline): ENHRY, SYGVKD. V was cut by 4 bases and J by 4 bases, with 4 bases left in between. The CDR3 nucleotides read TGTGCCATCAGTGCGGGTAATGAAAAACTGTTTTTT. It yields the protein CAISAGNEKLFF.

Points on this clonotype: A single base separates this from a much larger clone, so it may be a read error. The genes are TRBV9 and TRBJ2-2, with D possibly being TRBD2 (5 bases). The germline V gene encodes CDR1 SGDLS and CDR2 YYNGEE. The CDR3 has 15 amino acids. Trimming stripped 4 bases from V and 1 base from J, with 11 bases between. In nucleotides, the CDR3 is TGTGCCAGCAGCATAGTCGGGATGAACACCGGGGAGCTGTTTTTT. Residues: CASSIVGMNTGELFF.

This clonotype occurred many times. The rearrangement uses TRBV7-2 and TRBJ2-1; perhaps TRBD2 as D (5 bases). V was shortened by 6 bases and J by 9 bases, with 12 bases between the two germline ends. The CDR3 has 12 residues. Germline V CDR1 and CDR2: SGHTA, FQGNSA. CDR3 protein: CASSRGGGEQFF. The CDR3 nucleotides are TGTGCCAGCAGTCGCGGAGGAGGTGAGCAGTTCTTC.

Ten or more counts support this clonotype. V and J are TRBV11-3 and TRBJ1-4; D is ambiguous. CDR3 length equals 13 residues. Germline-derived CDR1 and CDR2 are SGHNT and YENEEA. V was shortened by 1 base and J by 8 bases, with 8 bases between the two germline ends. CDR3 region: CASSLGEKEKLFF. Here the CDR3 DNA reads TGTGCCAGCAGCTTAGGGGAAAAGGAAAAACTGTTTTTT.

This clonotype was picked up a small number of times. V is TRBV19 and J is TRBJ1-1, with 10 bases fitting TRBD1. The V segment lost 3 bases and the J segment 0 bases; nucleotides outside the gene matches: 10. Germline V gene sequence: CDR1 LNHDA, CDR2 SQIVND (reference sequence). The CDR3 consists of 18 residues. The CDR3 reads CASSMRGTGAGMNTEAFF. CDR3 nucleotides: TGTGCCAGTAGTATGAGGGGGACAGGGGCTGGGATGAACACTGAAGCTTTCTTT.

This clonotype was observed many times. A much bigger clone sits one base away, suggesting this may be a read error. V is TRBV11-2 and J is TRBJ2-1; D remains unclear. Trimming pared 1 base from V and 6 bases from J, leaving 7 bases between. There are 13 residues in the CDR3. Germline CDR1 reads SGHAT; CDR2 reads FQNNGV. CDR3 sequence: CASSLVVGNEQFF. CDR3 nucleotides: TGTGCCAGCAGCTTAGTGGTGGGCAATGAGCAGTTCTTC.

Only a few counts were recorded for this clonotype. CDR3 in amino acids: CASSQSPIGGSYNEQFF. CDR3 coding DNA: TGCGCCAGCAGCCAAAGTCCGATTGGTGGGTCCTACAATGAGCAGTTCTTC. The chain couples TRBV4-1 to TRBJ2-1; D is unresolved. This CDR3 has 17 residues. The germline V and J ends were trimmed by 2 bases and 1 base, with 15 bases remaining between them. The germline V gene encodes CDR1 MGHRA and CDR2 YSYEKL.

There are many counts of this clonotype. V is TRBV27 and J is TRBJ2-1, with D maybe TRBD1 (6 bases). With 5 bases removed from V and 3 bases from J, the gap between germline ends came to 14 bases. This CDR3 is built from 15 residues. Germline assignment: CDR1 MNHEY and CDR2 SMNVEV (reference sequence). Here the CDR3 DNA reads TGTGCCAGCAGTCTGGGGGACACAGACTACAATGAGCAGTTCTTC. Encoded protein: CASSLGDTDYNEQFF.

There are many counts of this clonotype. This chain links TRBV13 with TRBJ2-1; TRBD1 might be the D (5 bases). The V end lost 4 bases, the J end lost 7 bases, and 8 bases lay between the germline ends. This CDR3 has 12 residues. CDR1 and CDR2 from the germline V gene are PRHDT and FYEKMQ (reference sequence). The CDR3 DNA reads TGTGCCAGCAGCTCCAGGGTTAATGAGCAGTTCTTC. This gives the protein CASSSRVNEQFF.

This clonotype was picked up many times. V usage is TRBV18 and J usage is TRBJ2-3; 10 bases align to TRBD2. The V and J ends lost 0 bases and 2 bases, in that order; junction bases with no gene match: 2. CDR1 is KGHSH and CDR2 is LQKENI in the germline V gene. The CDR3 runs to 16 residues. CDR3 amino acids: CASSPPLAGDTDTQYF. The CDR3 bases are TGTGCCAGCTCACCACCGCTAGCGGGGGACACAGATACGCAGTATTTT.

The table lists this clonotype with many counts. V is TRBV2 and J is TRBJ2-1; the match to TRBD1 covers 11 bases. The CDR3 is made up of 16 amino acids. Germline lookup yields CDR1 SNHLY and CDR2 FYNNEI. The V and J ends lost 4 bases and 7 bases, in that order; junction bases with no gene match: 9. CDR3 coding DNA: TGTGCCAGCAGTGCCTTAGGGACAGGGGGTAAGAATGAGCAGTTCTTC. Translating gives CASSALGTGGKNEQFF.

This clonotype was picked up a small number of times. V and J are TRBV9 and TRBJ2-5; 7 bases map to TRBD2. Germline loops: CDR1 SGDLS, CDR2 YYNGEE. The CDR3 is 14 amino acids. Unmatched junction bases numbered 7, after V lost 3 bases and J lost 5 bases. CDR3 sequence: CASSGGSDRETQYF. CDR3 in DNA: TGTGCCAGCAGCGGCGGGAGTGATCGTGAGACCCAGTACTTC.

This clonotype was seen ten or more times. V gene TRBV20-1 combines with J gene TRBJ2-7; a weak D match, TRBD2 (5 bases). Trimming took off 0 bases at V and 6 bases at J, with 18 bases between the two ends. CDR1 DFQATT and CDR2 SNEGSKA come from the germline V gene (reference sequence). The CDR3 contains 15 residues. The CDR3 coding sequence is TGCAGTGCTAGAGATCCCCAACTAGGGATGGGCGAGCAGTACTTC. Its translation is CSARDPQLGMGEQYF.

For this clonotype: A read error is possible here, since a much larger clone lies one base away. The V gene is TRBV12-3 or TRBV12-4, the J gene TRBJ1-6; D is unclear. The CDR3 extends over 14 amino acids. Deletions cut 6 bases from V and 6 bases from J, with 12 bases between. CDR3 sequence reads: CASRFLPANSPLHF. CDR3 nucleotide sequence: TGTGCCAGCAGGTTTCTTCCAGCTAATTCACCCCTCCACTTT.

This clonotype occurred many times. The rearrangement links TRBV11-2 to TRBJ2-1; the match to TRBD2 covers 13 bases. Germline V gives CDR1 SGHAT, CDR2 FQNNGV. Trimming took 5 bases from V and 8 from J; bases not matched to a gene: 3. This CDR3 has 14 residues. The chain's CDR3 is CASSPGLAGHEQFF. CDR3 bases: TGTGCCAGCAGCCCGGGACTAGCGGGACATGAGCAGTTCTTC. The full variable domain, in which reference TRBV11-2 and TRBJ2-1 provide the parts outside the CDR3, is EAGVAQSPRYKIIEKRQSVAFWCNPISGHATLYWYQQILGQGPKLLIQFQNNGVVDDSQLPKDRFSAERLKGVDSTLKIQPAKLEDSAVYLCASSPGLAGHEQFFGPGTRLTVL.